This T cell receptor beta chain derives from a study of cytomegalovirus exposure and HLA in healthy donors (dated by TCRdb to about 2017). For context, the study as a whole: According to an earlier analysis of 550 to 700 of the donors, 150 million to 200 million T cells yielded 90 million to 140 million unique TCR beta sequences and about 280 Gb of sequence data. Among the approximately 400 genotyped donors, approximately 77% belonged to the genetic ancestry cluster associated with self-reported Caucasian donors. The study used immunosequencing to profile the T cell repertoires of 600 to 850 subjects and linked those repertoires to cytomegalovirus serostatus. Among about 370 genotyped donors of the cohort, an average of approximately 240,000 unique TCR beta nucleotide sequences was sequenced per donor, of which about 19% were non-productive. Roughly 320 gigabases of sequencing data and 70 million to 95 million unique TCR sequences made up an early release that covered 640 HLA-typed donors. The study aimed to test whether signatures of past pathogen exposure could be identified by cataloging public T cell receptors. In addition to the first cohort of 666 subjects, a separate validation cohort of under 150 different subjects was used. To study patterns of TCR occurrence, a later analysis re-analyzed previously published TCR beta repertoires from 666 donors and added high-resolution HLA genotyping. The number of typed donors differed by locus: roughly 620-630 for A, B, C, DRB1 and DQB1; approximately 530 for DQA1; around 610 for DPA1; and some 430 for DPB1. Roughly 5 DR-DQ haplotypes were handled as single units for association and clustering because linkage in the cohort was strong. The study combined high-throughput TCR immunosequencing, statistical association of individual TCRs with disease status, and machine learning to predict cytomegalovirus infection status. HLA typing included class I and class II loci at four-digit resolution. A later genetic analysis took genome-wide SNP genotypes for about 55% of the 666 donors and used that subset as a discovery cohort. All discovery cohort repertoires had been generated on a single sequencing platform. In an earlier analysis of roughly 600 of the donors, high-throughput TCR beta sequencing was used to judge whether each TCR beta V gene segment behaved as functional or pseudogenic. Donor age, sex, ethnicity and CMV serostatus were collected together with the repertoire data. Rather than drawing on any new phenotypic data, the later analysis identified candidate immune exposures from TCR beta sequences and the way those sequences occurred across donors.

Results the study describes overall, beyond this receptor: The only immune exposure information available for the cohort was CMV serostatus. Because some donors lacked HLA typing at each locus, the association tests relied only on the typed subset. A further reported finding was that TCR beta sequences accurately predicted the HLA-A and HLA-B alleles for most subjects in the first cohort. In a later analysis, some 17,000 TCR beta sequences were associated with specific HLA alleles at a false discovery rate of 0.05. A later genetic analysis reported fewer N-insertions in productive TCRs among donors in an Asian-associated ancestry cluster than the roughly 720-donor mean. The study listed over 150 TCR beta chains as associated with cytomegalovirus. Most TCR sequences were seen in very few donors, while some public TCRs were found in many individuals. Three of the identified cytomegalovirus-associated TCR beta chains were confirmed in vitro to be specific for cytomegalovirus antigens. Because the 87-base-pair reads could not distinguish some IMGT-functional V segments, including TRBV6-2 and TRBV6-3, those segments were excluded. According to a later analysis, most CMV-associated TCR beta chains appeared to be HLA-restricted, and the HLA associations seemed to be driven largely by CMV exposure. It was suggested by the authors that the approach could potentially be generalized to other disease states and immunological phenotypes. Several of the top co-occurrence clusters appeared to be linked to parvovirus B19, influenza, CMV and Epstein-Barr virus, according to a later analysis. Sequencing depth was assumed to be roughly uniform across donors in the presence/absence analyses, though that assumption may not hold. According to a later analysis, TCR association rates differed among HLA loci, with DRB1 alleles showing the most associated TCRs and HLA-C alleles showing the fewest. Assigning TCR associations to individual alleles was difficult when HLA alleles, especially DR and DQ, strongly co-occurred. This cohort had only TCR beta chains sequenced, and the lack of alpha or paired-chain data limited which features could be detected. A later genetic analysis associated a missense DCLRE1C variant with V-gene and J-gene trimming of TCR beta chains, and an independent cohort replicated the association. Seventeen rarely observed V segments, including chromosome 9 orphons, were excluded from the earlier analysis of a few hundred of the donors because counts were too low. The sequencing pipeline was judged likely to have produced a cluster of highly shared sequence variants as a technical artifact. In a later analysis, HLA-associated TCR beta chains were found to be more clonally expanded and to have lower generation probabilities than equally common non-associated chains. Cytomegalovirus status was reported to be diagnosed by the classifier with high specificity and sensitivity in both the original and validation cohorts. Linkage disequilibrium might explain the correlated functional status among segregating V segments, but an unknown experimental factor could not be ruled out. In an earlier analysis of fewer than 750 of the donors, most TCR beta V segments were observed in productive rearrangements about 90% or about 30% of the time, broadly matching IMGT annotations.

Libraries came from the immunoSEQ multiplex PCR assay. A mixture of 60 forward primers for TCR Vbeta segments and 13 reverse primers for TCR Jbeta segments was used in the multiplex PCR. The CDR3 region of rearranged TCR beta genes was amplified from genomic DNA by a multiplex PCR assay. The Illumina HiSeq System was used to sequence the amplified TCR beta libraries as 87-base-pair reads. The study's own analysis went as follows. Across the 500 to 850 repertoires, a later analysis counted 78 million or so unique TCR beta chains, roughly 11 million of which were shared by at least two donors. A nearest-neighbor algorithm error-corrected the raw reads and collapsed the reads into unique sequences, merging closely related sequences to remove PCR and sequencing errors. CDR3 sequences were aligned to IMGT reference sequences to assign V, D and J gene segments. For a sequence to be retained, a match of at least six nucleotides to both a V gene segment and a J gene segment was required. Rearrangements were called productive when the CDR3 lacked stop codons and stayed in frame with V and J; all others were non-productive. CDR3 was defined according to IMGT convention as the region running from the second conserved V-encoded cysteine to the conserved J-encoded phenylalanine. The earlier analysis of fewer than 750 of the donors excluded sequences that lacked an unambiguous match to a single V gene segment. An earlier analysis of a few hundred of the donors called V segments functional above 56.7% productive rearrangements and segregating when the between-donor standard deviation exceeded 5%. A statistical classification framework was built to diagnose cytomegalovirus status from the catalog of TCR beta chain sequences. In a later analysis, V and J genes were assigned by comparing TCR nucleotide sequences against IMGT/GENE-DB human TR gene sequences. A later analysis assigned CDR3 sequences and most-parsimonious VDJ recombination scenarios with the TCRdist pipeline. A later analysis defined each TCR beta chain by its CDR3 amino acid sequence plus V-gene family, and excluded reads lacking a unique V-gene family. A later analysis removed 550 to 650 highly shared, low-generation-probability nucleotide sequences to deal with suspected cross-contamination and a sequencing artifact. For each public chain, a later analysis derived a clonal expansion index from normalized ranks of inferred template counts within each repertoire. In a later analysis, generation probabilities were computed using a VDJ recombination model fitted to out-of-frame rearrangements, and the results were checked against IGoR. Hypergeometric tests were used in a later analysis to score TCR-TCR, TCR-HLA and TCR-CMV co-occurrence, with a repertoire-size bias correction applied to the TCR pairs. To estimate false discovery rates, a later analysis permuted the HLA or CMV assignments 20 times. In a later analysis, co-occurring TCRs were grouped with DBSCAN, and TCRdist sequence similarity was added when clustering was performed within HLA-allele-positive subsets. Repertoires with fewer than 30,000 or more than 120,000 public chains, plus five repertoires with anomalous nucleotide sharing, were excluded from co-occurrence clustering. Drawn from immuneACCESS, this table holds only the in-frame rearrangements with V and J called that TCRdb kept. Clones are partly lost; checked studies trace under half to an unresolved V gene and leave the rest unexplained. V, J and clone size are those of that table, while D and trimming were read from the DNA. The sample records approximately 87,000 clones, roughly four fifths of which are singletons. The ten largest clones capture around 5.2% of the sample.

The cohort consisted of 650 to 850 healthy bone marrow donors. All cohort members were sampled while nominally healthy, although unrecorded immune exposures were likely present. The donor tested CMV seropositive, placing the donor among the roughly 300 seropositive members of the cohort. A peripheral blood sample was collected from each donor, and TCR beta sequencing was performed on peripheral blood mononuclear cells. Genomic DNA extraction from the blood cell samples was performed with the Qiagen DNeasy Blood Extraction Kit. A word on this clone: What this receptor recognizes is not known. Base quality data are lacking; no much larger clone is found one base away.

V loses 2 bases, J loses 2 bases, and the germline ends lie 11 bases apart. CDR1 and CDR2, per the germline V gene, are SGDLS and YYNGEE. The CDR3 has 15 amino acids, counting the end cysteine and phenylalanine. Here the CDR3 DNA is all that survives: 45 bases in frame from base 1. The chain is encoded by TRBV9 joined to TRBJ2-1; TRBD2 is a weak D gene call, 7 bases matching. The source is a woman younger than 30 in good health and CMV-seropositive. What was sequenced was PBMCs. The CDR3 region: CASSVFGGPYNEQFF. The DNA sequence is TGTGCCAGCAGCGTCTTCGGGGGGCCCTACAATGAGCAGTTCTTC.